Reported below is one T cell receptor (beta chain). Treatment described: oral pan-JAK inhibitor, 5-10 mg twice daily. Alopecia areata patients provided lesional scalp punch biopsies and peripheral blood. The sorting of PBMCs gave CD4+ and CD8+ T cells. These data originate in a study of CD8+ T cells in alopecia areata. The CDR3 length is 16 residues. V dropped 7 bases and J dropped 1 base, with 14 bases sitting between them. Looked up from germline, CDR1 is SEHNR and CDR2 is FQNEAQ (reference sequence). cDNA serving as the sequencing template came from extracted, reverse transcribed RNA. Method: immunoSEQ multiplex PCR; TCRdb's copy keeps in-frame clones and lacks some. The sample has about 220,000 clones, more than 45% seen once.

This clonotype was obtained from a human donor with alopecia areata. This chain connects TRBV7-9 to TRBJ2-6; maybe TRBD1 (6 bases). The source was CD4+ T cells sorted from blood, collected at week 4, from a patient treated with tofacitinib. The CDR3 loop reads CASTTQGRSGANVLTF. CDR3 DNA: TGTGCCAGCACCACCCAGGGGCGGTCTGGGGCCAACGTCCTGACTTTC.